The clone carrying this T cell receptor (beta chain) was seen many times. What it binds is unknown. UMIs were added to TCR cDNA along with a universal primer site when it was made by 5'RACE template switching. MiXCR, run by TCRdb on the 5' RACE reads, gives a single entry per CDR3 protein. The table records tens of thousands of distinct CDR3 sequences, 7.4% of them present only once. These data are taken from a study of T cells after yellow fever vaccination. The study, taken as a whole, reports: Highly abundant clonotypes carried over from the bulk population could end up in FACS-sorted repertoires as contaminants. Weaker, the secondary response peaked sooner, at day 5 versus 15. The study re-detected most primary-vaccination clones after the booster (under 97% CD4, approximately 88% CD8).

This CDR3 is 15 amino acids long. The germline V gene has CDR1 MNHEY and CDR2 SVGEGT. The V end was cut by 6 bases, the J end by 9 bases, with 21 bases between. This receptor was obtained from a man in his late teens or twenties who received the YFV17D yellow fever vaccine. This sequence joins TRBV6-2 or TRBV6-3 and TRBJ2-1, with D perhaps TRBD2 (6 bases). Source: CD8+ T cells sorted from PBMCs, taken approximately 15 days after the first yellow fever vaccination. The CDR3 is CASSLAGIRVSEQFF. CDR3 bases: TGTGCCAGCAGCCTCGCGGGGATCCGTGTTTCTGAGCAGTTCTTC.